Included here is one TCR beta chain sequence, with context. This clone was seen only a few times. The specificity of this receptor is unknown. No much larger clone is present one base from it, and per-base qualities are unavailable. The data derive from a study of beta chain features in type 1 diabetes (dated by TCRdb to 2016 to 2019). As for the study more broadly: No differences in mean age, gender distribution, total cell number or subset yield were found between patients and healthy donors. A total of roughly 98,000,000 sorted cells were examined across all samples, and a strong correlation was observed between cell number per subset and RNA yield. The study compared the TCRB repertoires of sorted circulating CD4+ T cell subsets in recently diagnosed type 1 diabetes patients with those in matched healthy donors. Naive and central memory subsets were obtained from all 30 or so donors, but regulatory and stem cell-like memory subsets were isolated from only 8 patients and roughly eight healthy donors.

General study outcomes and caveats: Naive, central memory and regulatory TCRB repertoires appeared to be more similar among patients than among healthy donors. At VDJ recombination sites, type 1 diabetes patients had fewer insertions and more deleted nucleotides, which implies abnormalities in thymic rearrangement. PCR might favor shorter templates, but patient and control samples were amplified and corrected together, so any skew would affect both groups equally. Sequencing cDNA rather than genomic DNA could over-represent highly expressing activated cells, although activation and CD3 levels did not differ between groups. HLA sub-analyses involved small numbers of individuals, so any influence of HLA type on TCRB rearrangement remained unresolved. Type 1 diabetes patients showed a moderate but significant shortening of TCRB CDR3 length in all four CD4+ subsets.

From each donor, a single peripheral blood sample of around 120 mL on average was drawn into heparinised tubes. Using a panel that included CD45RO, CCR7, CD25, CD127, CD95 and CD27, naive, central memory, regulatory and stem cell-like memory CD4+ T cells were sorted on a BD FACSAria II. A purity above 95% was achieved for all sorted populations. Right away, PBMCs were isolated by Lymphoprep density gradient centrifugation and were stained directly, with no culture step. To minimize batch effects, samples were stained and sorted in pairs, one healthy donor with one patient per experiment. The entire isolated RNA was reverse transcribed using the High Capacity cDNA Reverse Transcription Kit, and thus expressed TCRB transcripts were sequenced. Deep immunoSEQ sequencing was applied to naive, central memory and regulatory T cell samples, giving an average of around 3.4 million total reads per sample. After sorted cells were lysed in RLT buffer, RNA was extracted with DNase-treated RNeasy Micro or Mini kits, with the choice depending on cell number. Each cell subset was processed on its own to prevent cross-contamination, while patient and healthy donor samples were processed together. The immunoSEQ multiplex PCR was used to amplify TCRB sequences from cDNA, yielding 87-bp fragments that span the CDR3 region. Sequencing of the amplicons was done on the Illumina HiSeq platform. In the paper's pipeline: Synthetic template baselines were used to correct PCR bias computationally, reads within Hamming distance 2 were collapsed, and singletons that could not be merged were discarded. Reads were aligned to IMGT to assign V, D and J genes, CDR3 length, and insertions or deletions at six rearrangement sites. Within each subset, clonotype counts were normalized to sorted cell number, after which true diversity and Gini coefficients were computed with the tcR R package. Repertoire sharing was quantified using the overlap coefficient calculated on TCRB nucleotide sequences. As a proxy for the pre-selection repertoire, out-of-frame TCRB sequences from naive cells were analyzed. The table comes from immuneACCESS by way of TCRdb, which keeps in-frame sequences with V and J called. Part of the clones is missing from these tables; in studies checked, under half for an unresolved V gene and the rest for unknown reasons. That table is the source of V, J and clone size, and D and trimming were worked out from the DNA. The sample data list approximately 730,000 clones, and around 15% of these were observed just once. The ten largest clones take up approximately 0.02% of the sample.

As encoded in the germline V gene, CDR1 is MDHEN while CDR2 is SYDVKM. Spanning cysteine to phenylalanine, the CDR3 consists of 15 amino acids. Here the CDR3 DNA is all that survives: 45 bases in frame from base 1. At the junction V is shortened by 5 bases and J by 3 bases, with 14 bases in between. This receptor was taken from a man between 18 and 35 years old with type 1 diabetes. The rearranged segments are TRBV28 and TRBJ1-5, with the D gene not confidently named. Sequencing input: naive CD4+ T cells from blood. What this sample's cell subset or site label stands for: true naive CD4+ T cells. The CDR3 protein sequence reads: CASSIAGRFNQPQHF. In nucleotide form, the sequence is TGTGCCAGCAGTATCGCCGGACGGTTCAATCAGCCCCAGCATTTT.